This passage covers 8 T cell receptor beta chains from one sample sequenced in a study of a mutant IDH1 vaccine in newly diagnosed glioma. Generated by immunoSEQ multiplex PCR, the TCRdb table keeps only in-frame clones and is missing some. The sample records roughly 25,000 clones, 65% to 80% being singletons. Their antigen targets remain unknown. Time point meaning: week 5, during vaccination. The content of each vaccine dose was 300 ug of mutant IDH1 20-mer peptide, and topical imiquimod accompanied it. Source: PBMCs, taken from a glioma patient whose treatment included an IDH1 peptide vaccine. Every receptor here comes from a man aged 35 to 55 with glioma.

This clone occurred a few times. The chain recombines TRBV5-4 with TRBJ2-2; 7 nucleotides agree with TRBD1. Trimming at V came to 3 bases and at J to 3 bases, leaving 5 bases not matched to a gene. CDR1 and CDR2 (germline): SGHNT, YYREEE (reference sequence). This CDR3 has 15 amino acids. The DNA of the CDR3 is TGTGCCAGCAGCTCGAGGGGGCTCGACACCGGGGAGCTGTTTTTT. Protein sequence: CASSSRGLDTGELFF.

This rearrangement joins TRBV20-1 to TRBJ2-1; TRBD2 might be the D (5 bases). Between the trimmed V and J ends, which lost 2 bases and 9 bases, there was a span of 5 bases. CDR3 length: 10 residues. Germline loops: CDR1 DFQATT, CDR2 SNEGSKA (reference sequence). The CDR3 reads CSARRGEQFF. The CDR3 nucleotides are TGCAGTGCTAGACGGGGTGAGCAGTTCTTC.

This clone was seen once. V is TRBV6-5 and J is TRBJ1-2, with D perhaps matching TRBD1 (6 bases). Germline V gene lookup returns CDR1 MNHEY and CDR2 SVGAGI. The CDR3 extends over 15 amino acids. Between the trimmed V and J ends, which lost 0 bases and 6 bases, there was a span of 14 bases. The CDR3 DNA follows: TGTGCCAGCAGTTACTCGGGGGGCAGGTCGCATGGCTACACCTTC. Translating gives CASSYSGGRSHGYTF.

The chain joins TRBV9 to TRBJ2-2; 8 positions agree with TRBD2. The CDR3 is 17 amino acids. J gave up 5 bases and V 0 bases, and 9 bases lay outside the gene matches. Germline-derived CDR1 and CDR2 are SGDLS and YYNGEE. The CDR3 region has the DNA TGTGCCAGCAGCGTAGACGGGAGGGCGGGGTGGACCGGGGAGCTGTTTTTT. Residues: CASSVDGRAGWTGELFF.

The rearrangement links TRBV7-9 to TRBJ2-7; perhaps TRBD2 as D (6 bases). Germline V lookup: CDR1 SEHNR, CDR2 FQNEAQ (reference sequence). V gave up 2 bases and J gave up 1 base, with 9 bases separating them. The CDR3 has 14 amino acids. The CDR3 DNA reads TGTGCCAGCAGCTTAACCGGGACTTCCTACGAGCAGTACGTC. This translates into CASSLTGTSYEQYV.

The table lists this clone with a count of one. The J gene is TRBJ2-3, the V gene TRBV29-1; the match to TRBD2 covers 8 bases. J lost 4 bases, V lost 4 bases, and 7 bases had no gene match. The CDR3 is made up of 14 amino acids. Germline CDR1 SQVTM, CDR2 ANQGSEA. In DNA, the CDR3 is TGCAGCGTTGGACAGACTAGCGTCGCAGATACGCAGTATTTT. This gives the protein CSVGQTSVADTQYF.

The chain is built from TRBV6-6 and TRBJ1-1; D call uncertain. CDR3 length: 14 residues. Germline V gives CDR1 MNHNY, CDR2 SVGAGI (reference sequence). Trimming pared 8 bases from V and 2 bases from J, leaving 15 bases between. The CDR3 loop reads CASRPAGINTEAFF. The CDR3 region has the DNA TGTGCCAGCCGGCCGGCCGGGATAAACACTGAAGCTTTCTTT.

The chain employs TRBV27 and TRBJ1-2; D remains unclear. CDR1 and CDR2 from the germline V gene are MNHEY and SMNVEV (reference sequence). The CDR3 is 12 amino acids. V was clipped by 5 bases and J by 5 bases, with 9 bases between them. CDR3 loop: CASSDFTYGYTF. The CDR3 nucleotides read TGTGCCAGCAGTGATTTCACTTATGGCTACACCTTC.